This T cell receptor (beta chain) emerged from a study of cytomegalovirus exposure and HLA in healthy donors. Study results and limitations: Specificity for CMV antigens was confirmed in vitro for a few of the CMV-associated chains.

The PCR made use of 60 Vbeta and 13 Jbeta primers. Sequenced by immunoSEQ multiplex PCR; TCRdb stores in-frame clones only, minus some. The data show some 150,000 clones, with 60% to 85% seen just once and about 5.9% held by the top ten. CDR1 is SNHLY and CDR2 is FYNNEI in the germline V gene. Trimming pared 7 bases from V and 9 bases from J, leaving 16 bases between. CDR3 size: 13 residues. As regards this clone: As yet, its antigen is unknown.

The chain employs TRBV2 and TRBJ2-4, with D possibly being TRBD2 (6 bases). The sample taken for sequencing was PBMCs. The source of this sequence is a man between 45 and 60 years old in good health and CMV-seropositive. CDR3 coding DNA: TGTGCCAGCACCCGAGGGGCGGGAAGCATTCAGTACTTC. It specifies CASTRGAGSIQYF.